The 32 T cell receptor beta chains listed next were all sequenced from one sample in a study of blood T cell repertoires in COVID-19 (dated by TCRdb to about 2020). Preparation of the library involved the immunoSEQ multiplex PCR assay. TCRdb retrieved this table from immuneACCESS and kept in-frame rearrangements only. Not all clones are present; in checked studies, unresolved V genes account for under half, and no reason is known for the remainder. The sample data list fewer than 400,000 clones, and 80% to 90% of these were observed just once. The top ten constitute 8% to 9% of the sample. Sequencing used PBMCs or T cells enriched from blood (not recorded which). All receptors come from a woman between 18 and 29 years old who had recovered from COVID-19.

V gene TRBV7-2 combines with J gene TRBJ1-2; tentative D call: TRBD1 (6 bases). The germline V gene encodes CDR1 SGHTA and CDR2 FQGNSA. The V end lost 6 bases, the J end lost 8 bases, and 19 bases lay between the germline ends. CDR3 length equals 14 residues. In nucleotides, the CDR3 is TGTGCCAGCAGATCCCCTCGGGGGGCTGGAGGCTACACCTTC. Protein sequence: CASRSPRGAGGYTF.

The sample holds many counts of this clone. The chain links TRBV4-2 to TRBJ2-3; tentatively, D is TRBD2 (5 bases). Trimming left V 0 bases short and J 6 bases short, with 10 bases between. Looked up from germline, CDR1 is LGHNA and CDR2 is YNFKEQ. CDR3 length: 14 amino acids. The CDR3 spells CASSQDKPGDTQYF. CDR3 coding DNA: TGTGCCAGCAGCCAAGATAAGCCGGGGGATACGCAGTATTTT.

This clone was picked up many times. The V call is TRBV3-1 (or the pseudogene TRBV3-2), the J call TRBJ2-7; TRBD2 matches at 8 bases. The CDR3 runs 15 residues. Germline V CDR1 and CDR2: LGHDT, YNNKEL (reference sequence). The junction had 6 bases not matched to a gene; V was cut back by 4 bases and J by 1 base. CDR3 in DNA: TGTGCCAGCAGCCCTAGGGCTAGCGGGTCCTACGAGCAGTACTTC. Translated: CASSPRASGSYEQYF.

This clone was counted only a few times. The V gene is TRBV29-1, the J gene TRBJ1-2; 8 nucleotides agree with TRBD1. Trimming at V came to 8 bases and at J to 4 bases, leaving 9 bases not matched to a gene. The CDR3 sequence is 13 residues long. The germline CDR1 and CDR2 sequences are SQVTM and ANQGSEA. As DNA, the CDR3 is TGCAGCACTACCGAGACAGGGGTCTATGGCTACACCTTC. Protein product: CSTTETGVYGYTF.

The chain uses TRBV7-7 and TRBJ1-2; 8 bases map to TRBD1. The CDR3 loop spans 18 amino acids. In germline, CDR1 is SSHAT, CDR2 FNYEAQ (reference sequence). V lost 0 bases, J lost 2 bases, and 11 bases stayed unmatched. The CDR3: CASSLAGQGTTSNYGYTF. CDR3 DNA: TGTGCCAGCAGCTTAGCAGGACAGGGAACGACATCAAACTATGGCTACACCTTC.

CDR3 in amino acids: CASSMTGTGVSGANVLTF. CDR3 nucleotide sequence: TGTGCCAGTAGTATGACTGGGACAGGCGTCTCTGGGGCCAACGTCCTGACTTTC. This sequence joins TRBV19 and TRBJ2-6, with TRBD1 matching over 8 bases. The ends lost 3 bases at V and 0 bases at J; junction bases unmatched: 7. CDR1 is LNHDA, CDR2 SQIVND, per germline (reference sequence). The CDR3 runs to 18 residues.

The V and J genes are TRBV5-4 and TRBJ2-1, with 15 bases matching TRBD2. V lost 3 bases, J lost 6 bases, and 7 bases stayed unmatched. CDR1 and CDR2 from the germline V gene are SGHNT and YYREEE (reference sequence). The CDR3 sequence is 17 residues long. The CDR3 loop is CASSSRTSGGAGNEQFF. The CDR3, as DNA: TGTGCCAGCAGCTCCAGGACTAGCGGGGGGGCCGGCAATGAGCAGTTCTTC.

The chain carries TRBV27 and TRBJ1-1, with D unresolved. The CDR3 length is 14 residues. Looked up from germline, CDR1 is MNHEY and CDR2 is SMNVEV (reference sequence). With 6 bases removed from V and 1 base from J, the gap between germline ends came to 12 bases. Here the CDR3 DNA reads TGTGCCAGCAGCCACCGGTTCGCGAACACTGAAGCTTTCTTT. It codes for CASSHRFANTEAFF.

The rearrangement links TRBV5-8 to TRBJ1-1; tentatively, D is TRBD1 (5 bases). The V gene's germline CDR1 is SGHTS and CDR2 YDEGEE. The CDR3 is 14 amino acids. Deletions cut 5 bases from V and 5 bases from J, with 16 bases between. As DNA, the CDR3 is TGTGCCAGCAGGAAAATCCAGGGTGGGACTGAAGCTTTCTTT. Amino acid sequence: CASRKIQGGTEAFF.

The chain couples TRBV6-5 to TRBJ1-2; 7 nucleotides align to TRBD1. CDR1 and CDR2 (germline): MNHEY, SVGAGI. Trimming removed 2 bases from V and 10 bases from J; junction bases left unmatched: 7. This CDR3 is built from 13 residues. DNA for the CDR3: TGTGCCAGCAGTTACCCTTGGGACAGATACTACACCTTC. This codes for CASSYPWDRYYTF.

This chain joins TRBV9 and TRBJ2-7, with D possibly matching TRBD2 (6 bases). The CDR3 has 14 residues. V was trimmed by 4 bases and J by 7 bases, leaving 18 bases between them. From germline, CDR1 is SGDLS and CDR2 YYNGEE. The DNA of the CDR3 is TGTGCCAGCAGCTCTTGGGGGGAGAAGGGGGAGCAGTACTTC. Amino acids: CASSSWGEKGEQYF.

The CDR3 region has the DNA TGTGCCAGCAGCTTGGAGGCAGGGGGAAAGGGAGACTATGGCTACACCTTC. Its protein is CASSLEAGGKGDYGYTF. This chain links TRBV5-5 with TRBJ1-2, with 7 bases lining up with TRBD1. Germline CDR1 and CDR2: SGHKS and YYEKEE (reference sequence). This CDR3 has 17 amino acids. The trim removed 0 bases at V and 3 bases at J, leaving 11 bases unmatched.

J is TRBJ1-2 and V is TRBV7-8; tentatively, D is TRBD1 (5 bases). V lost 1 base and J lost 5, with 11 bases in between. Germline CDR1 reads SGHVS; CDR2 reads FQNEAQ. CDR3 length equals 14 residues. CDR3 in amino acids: CASSLDAGPYGYTF. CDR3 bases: TGTGCCAGCAGCTTAGATGCAGGGCCTTATGGCTACACCTTC.

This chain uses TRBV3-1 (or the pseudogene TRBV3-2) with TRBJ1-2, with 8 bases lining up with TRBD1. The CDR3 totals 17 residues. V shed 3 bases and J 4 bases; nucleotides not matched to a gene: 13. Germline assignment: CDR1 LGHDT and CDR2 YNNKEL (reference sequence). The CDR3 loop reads CASSHVRGTGQAYGYTF. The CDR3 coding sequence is TGTGCCAGCAGCCATGTAAGAGGGACAGGTCAGGCCTATGGCTACACCTTC.

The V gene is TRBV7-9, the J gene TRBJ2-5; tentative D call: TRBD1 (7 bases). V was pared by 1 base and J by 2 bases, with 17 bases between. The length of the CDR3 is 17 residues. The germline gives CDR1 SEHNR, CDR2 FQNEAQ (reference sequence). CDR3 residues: CASSLVVGRGVQETQYF. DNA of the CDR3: TGTGCCAGCAGCTTAGTGGTGGGCAGGGGGGTTCAAGAGACCCAGTACTTC. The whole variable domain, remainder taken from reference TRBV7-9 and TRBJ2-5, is DTGVSQNPRHKITKRGQNVTFRCDPISEHNRLYWYRQTLGQGPEFLTYFQNEAQLEKSRLLSDRFSAERPKGSFSTLEIQRTEQGDSAMYLCASSLVVGRGVQETQYFGPGTRLLVL.

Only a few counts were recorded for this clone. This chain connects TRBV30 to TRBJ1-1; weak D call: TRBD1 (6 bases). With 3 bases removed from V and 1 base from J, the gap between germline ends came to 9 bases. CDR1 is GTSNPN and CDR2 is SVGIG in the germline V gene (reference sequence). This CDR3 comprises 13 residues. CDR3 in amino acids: CAWSKTGNTEAFF. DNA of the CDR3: TGTGCCTGGAGCAAGACAGGGAACACTGAAGCTTTCTTT.

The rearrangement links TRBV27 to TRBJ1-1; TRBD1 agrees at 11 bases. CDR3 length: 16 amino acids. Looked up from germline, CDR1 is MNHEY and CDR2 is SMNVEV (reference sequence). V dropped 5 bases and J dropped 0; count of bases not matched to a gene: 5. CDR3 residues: CASSTPGQGVNTEAFF. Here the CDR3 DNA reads TGTGCCAGCAGTACCCCGGGACAGGGGGTGAACACTGAAGCTTTCTTT.

CDR3 coding DNA: TGTGCCAGTAGTATAGGACAGGGTGTCGGGGAGCTGTTTTTT. Encoded protein: CASSIGQGVGELFF. The rearrangement uses TRBV19 and TRBJ2-2, with 7 positions matching TRBD1. Germline V gene sequence: CDR1 LNHDA, CDR2 SQIVND (reference sequence). Trimming took 1 base from V and 7 from J; bases not matched to a gene: 3. The CDR3 runs to 14 residues.

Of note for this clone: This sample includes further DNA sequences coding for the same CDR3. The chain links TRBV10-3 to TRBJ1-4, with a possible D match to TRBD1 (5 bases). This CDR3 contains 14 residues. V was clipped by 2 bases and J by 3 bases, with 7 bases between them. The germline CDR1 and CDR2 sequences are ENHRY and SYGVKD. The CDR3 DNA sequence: TGTGCCATCAGTGAGGGGGGGGCTAATGAAAAACTGTTTTTT. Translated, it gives CAISEGGANEKLFF.

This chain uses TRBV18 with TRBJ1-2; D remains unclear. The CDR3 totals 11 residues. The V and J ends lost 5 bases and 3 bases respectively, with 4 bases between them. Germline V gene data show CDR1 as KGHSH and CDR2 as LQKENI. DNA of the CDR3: TGTGCCAGCTCATCGGACTATGGCTACACCTTC. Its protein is CASSSDYGYTF.

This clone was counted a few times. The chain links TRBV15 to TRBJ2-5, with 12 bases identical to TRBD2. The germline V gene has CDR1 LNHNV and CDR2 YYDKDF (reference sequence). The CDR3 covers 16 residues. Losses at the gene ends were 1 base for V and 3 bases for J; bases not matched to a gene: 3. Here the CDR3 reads CATSRGASGGEETQYF. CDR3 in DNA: TGTGCCACCAGCAGAGGAGCTAGCGGGGGGGAAGAGACCCAGTACTTC.

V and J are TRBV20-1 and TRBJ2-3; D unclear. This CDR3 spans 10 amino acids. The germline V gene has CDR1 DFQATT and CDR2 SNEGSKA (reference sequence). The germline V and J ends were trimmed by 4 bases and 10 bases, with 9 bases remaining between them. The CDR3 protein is CSATSGSQYF. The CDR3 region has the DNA TGCAGTGCTACCTCCGGGTCGCAGTATTTT.

The CDR3 loop is CASSVNPLYSGTGELFF. CDR3 sequence (DNA): TGTGCCAGCAGTGTCAACCCGCTTTATAGCGGCACCGGGGAGCTGTTTTTT. The chain uses TRBV27 and TRBJ2-2; weak D call: TRBD2 (6 bases). This CDR3 is 17 amino acids long. Trimming shortened V by 5 bases and J by 4 bases, and 20 bases separated the two germline ends. Germline V gene data show CDR1 as MNHEY and CDR2 as SMNVEV (reference sequence).

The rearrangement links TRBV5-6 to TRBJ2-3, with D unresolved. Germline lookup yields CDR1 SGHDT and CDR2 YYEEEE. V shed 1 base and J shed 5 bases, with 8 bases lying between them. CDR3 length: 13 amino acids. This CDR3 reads CASSLFTGDTQYF. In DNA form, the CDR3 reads TGTGCCAGCAGCTTGTTTACTGGAGATACGCAGTATTTT.

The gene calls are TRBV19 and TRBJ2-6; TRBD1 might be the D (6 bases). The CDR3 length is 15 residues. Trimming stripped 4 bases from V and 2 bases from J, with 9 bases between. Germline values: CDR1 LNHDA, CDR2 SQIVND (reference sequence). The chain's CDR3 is CASSRGGPGANVLTF. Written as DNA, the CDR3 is TGTGCCAGTAGTAGAGGGGGACCTGGGGCCAACGTCCTGACTTTC.

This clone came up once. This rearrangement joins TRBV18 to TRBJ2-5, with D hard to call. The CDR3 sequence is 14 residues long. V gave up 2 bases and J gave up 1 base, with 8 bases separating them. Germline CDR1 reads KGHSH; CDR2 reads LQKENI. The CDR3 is CASSPSQAQETQYF. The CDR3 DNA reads TGTGCCAGCTCACCAAGTCAGGCCCAAGAGACCCAGTACTTC.

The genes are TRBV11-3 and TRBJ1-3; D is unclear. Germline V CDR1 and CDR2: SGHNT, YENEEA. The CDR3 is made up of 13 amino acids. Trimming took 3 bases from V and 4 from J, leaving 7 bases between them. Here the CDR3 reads CASSLNRGNTIYF. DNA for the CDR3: TGTGCCAGCAGCTTGAACCGGGGAAACACCATATATTTT.

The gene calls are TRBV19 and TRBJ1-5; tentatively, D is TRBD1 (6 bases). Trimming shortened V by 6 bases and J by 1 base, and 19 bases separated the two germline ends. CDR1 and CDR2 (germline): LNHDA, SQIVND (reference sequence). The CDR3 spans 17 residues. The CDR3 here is CASSLLPPRGSNQPQHF. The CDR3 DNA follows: TGTGCCAGTAGCCTCTTACCTCCCAGGGGAAGCAATCAGCCCCAGCATTTT.

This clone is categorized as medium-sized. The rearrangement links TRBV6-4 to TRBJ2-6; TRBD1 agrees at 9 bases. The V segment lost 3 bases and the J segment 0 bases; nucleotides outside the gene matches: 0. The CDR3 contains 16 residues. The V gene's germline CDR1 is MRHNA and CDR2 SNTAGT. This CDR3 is CASSETGGSGANVLTF. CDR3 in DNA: TGTGCCAGCAGTGAGACAGGGGGCTCTGGGGCCAACGTCCTGACTTTC.

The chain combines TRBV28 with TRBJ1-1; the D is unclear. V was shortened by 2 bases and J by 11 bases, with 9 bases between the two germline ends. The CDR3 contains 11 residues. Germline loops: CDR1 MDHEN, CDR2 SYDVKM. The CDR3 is CASSLRLRAFF. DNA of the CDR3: TGTGCCAGCAGTTTAAGGTTGAGGGCTTTCTTT.

The CDR3 nucleotides read TGTGCCAGCAGTTACGTACAGGGCTTCAATCAGCCCCAGCATTTT. This codes for CASSYVQGFNQPQHF. V and J are TRBV6-2 or TRBV6-3 and TRBJ1-5, with TRBD1 as a possible D gene (6 bases). The V gene's germline CDR1 is MNHEY and CDR2 SVGEGT. The CDR3 runs 15 residues. The V gene lost 2 bases and the J gene lost 3 bases, with 11 bases spanning the gap.

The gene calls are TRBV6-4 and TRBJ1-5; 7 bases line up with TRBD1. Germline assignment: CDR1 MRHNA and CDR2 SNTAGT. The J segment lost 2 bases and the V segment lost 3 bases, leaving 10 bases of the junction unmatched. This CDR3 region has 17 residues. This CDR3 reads CASSEADRATGNQPQHF. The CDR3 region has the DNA TGTGCCAGCAGTGAGGCCGACAGGGCGACTGGCAATCAGCCCCAGCATTTT.